This T cell receptor beta chain was identified in a study of shared clonotypes between healthy human individuals. Positive CCR7 selection of CD45RO-negative cells yielded the naive CD8 cells, and terminally differentiated effector memory CD45RA+ cells were excluded. In this sample, this clone turned up a few times. Profiling relied on immunoSEQ multiplex PCR, and the TCRdb table lists in-frame clones only, not all of them. The repertoire consists of about 600,000 clones, with roughly 95% occurring once and the leading ten covering 0.11%. The sequence derives from a woman in her 30s in good health. Sequenced: naive CD8+ T cells sorted from blood.

The CDR3 DNA sequence: TGTGCCAGCAGCGTACTGGGCAGACGACAAAGTCGGGCCAACGTCCTGACTTTC. It translates to CASSVLGRRQSRANVLTF. This chain links TRBV7-2 with TRBJ2-6; D gene uncertain. The CDR3 is 18 residues long. Trimming cost V 5 bases and J 5 bases, with 22 bases left between them. Germline CDR1 is SGHTA and CDR2 is FQGNSA.